This TCR beta chain appears in the sequencing data of a study of T cell responses to AZD1222 COVID-19 vaccine. Here immunoSEQ multiplex PCR was the method, and the copy in TCRdb shows in-frame clones only, minus some. Among more than 35,000 clones listed, 65% to 85% were seen once. Trimming stripped 6 bases from V and 3 bases from J, with 12 bases between. Germline loops: CDR1 WSHSY, CDR2 SAAADI. CDR3 length: 14 residues. Study results and caveats: Without day 14 samples, only post-peak T cell repertoires were studied. White British people made up most donors, females outnumbered males, and clonal diversity was possibly underestimated. With dominance at 160-218 and 743-854, vaccine-associated CD4 TCRs spanned spike.

The table lists this clone with a count of one. Antigen unknown. The chain joins TRBV10-2 to TRBJ2-1, with D unresolved. This sequence originates from an adult in good health. This sample comprised peripheral blood, obtained on day 0 of AZD1222 vaccination. The CDR3 nucleotides are TGCGCCAGCAGCCCCACTGGGATCTACAATGAGCAGTTCTTC. It is translated as CASSPTGIYNEQFF.